The TCR beta chain under discussion was sequenced for a study of vaccination effects on CD4 cells after COVID-19. Study-wide results and limits: In the late period after vaccination, infection- and vaccine-induced clones contracted markedly.

Turning to this clone: The antigen remains undetermined.

This CDR3 is 15 amino acids long. Trimming pared 4 bases from V and 2 bases from J, leaving 13 bases between. Per the germline V gene, CDR1 is MNHEY and CDR2 is SVGAGI. Following culture for around 10 days, CD4+ T cells were isolated. All vaccine recipients tested negative for nucleocapsid antibodies and had never contracted SARS-CoV-2 infection. Each culture had half its medium swapped for IL-2 medium on days 3 and 7. Clones were read by immunoSEQ multiplex PCR, and TCRdb kept only the in-frame ones, dropping some. The table includes more than 35,000 clones, around 80% detected once. The rearrangement joins TRBV6-5 to TRBJ2-3; weak D call: TRBD1 (6 bases). This TCR came from a human donor who received a COVID-19 vaccine. The specimen comprised CD4+ T cells from PBMCs cultured without peptide, sampled before COVID-19 vaccination. The DNA of the CDR3 is TGTGCCAGCAGTTCCCAGGGGACATACACAGATACGCAGTATTTT. This codes for CASSSQGTYTDTQYF.